This TCR beta chain was obtained from a study of CD8 T cells in Susac syndrome. RNA, at about 0.5 to 1 ug, was reverse transcribed with random hexamers. Each CDR3 protein is one row after TCRdb ran MiXCR on the immunoSEQ multiplex PCR reads. Of approximately 65,000 distinct CDR3 sequences listed, over 85% are singletons. Germline V gene lookup returns CDR1 SGHVS and CDR2 FNYEAQ. Trimming pared 5 bases from V and 1 base from J, leaving 3 bases between. The CDR3 sequence is 12 residues long. This clonotype was counted between two and nine times. The sequence came from a human donor in good health. The sequencing sample was made of CD8+ T cells from PBMCs. V is TRBV7-6 and J is TRBJ2-1; D call uncertain. In DNA form, the CDR3 reads TGTGCCAGCAGCCCTTCCTACAATGAGCAGTTCTTC. This gives the protein CASSPSYNEQFF. Based on the CDR3 plus reference TRBV7-6 and TRBJ2-1, the full variable domain is GAGVSQSPRYKVTKRGQDVALRCDPISGHVSLYWYRQALGQGPEFLTYFNYEAQQDKSGLPNDRFSAERPEGSISTLTIQRTEQRDSAMYRCASSPSYNEQFFGPGTRLTVL.